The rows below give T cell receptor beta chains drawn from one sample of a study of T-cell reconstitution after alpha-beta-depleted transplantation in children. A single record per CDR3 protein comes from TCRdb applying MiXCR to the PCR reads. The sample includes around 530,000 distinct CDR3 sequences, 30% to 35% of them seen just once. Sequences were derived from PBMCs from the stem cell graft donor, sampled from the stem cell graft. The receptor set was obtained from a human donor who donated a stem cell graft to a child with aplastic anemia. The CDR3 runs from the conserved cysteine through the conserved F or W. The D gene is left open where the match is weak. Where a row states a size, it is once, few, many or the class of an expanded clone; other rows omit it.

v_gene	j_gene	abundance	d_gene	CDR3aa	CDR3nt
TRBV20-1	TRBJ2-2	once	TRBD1	CSASEGATTGELFF	TGCAGTGCTAGTGAGGGGGCGACCACCGGGGAGCTGTTTTTT
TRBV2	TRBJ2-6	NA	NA	CASRDEPLGGANVLTF	TGTGCCAGCAGGGACGAGCCCCTCGGTGGGGCCAACGTCCTGACTTTC
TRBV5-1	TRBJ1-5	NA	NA	CASSLELGSQPQHF	TGCGCCAGCAGCTTGGAGTTGGGGAGCCAGCCCCAGCATTTT
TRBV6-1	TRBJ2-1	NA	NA	CASSHGQPGADEQFF	TGTGCCAGCAGTCATGGACAGCCCGGGGCTGATGAGCAGTTCTTC
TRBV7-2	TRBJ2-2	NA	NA	CASSLRGSQNTGELFF	TGTGCCAGCAGCCTTCGGGGCTCACAGAACACCGGGGAGCTGTTTTTT
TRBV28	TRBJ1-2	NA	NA	CASSSSFLGTF	TGTGCCAGCAGTTCCTCTTTCCTGGGCACCTTT
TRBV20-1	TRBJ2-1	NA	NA	CCARAGGGPSYNEQFF	TGCTGTGCTAGAGCAGGCGGGGGCCCCTCCTACAATGAGCAGTTCTTC
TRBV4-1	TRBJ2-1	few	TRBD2	CASSQDPLGGSSCEQFF	TGCGCCAGCAGCCAAGACCCCTTGGGCGGGAGCTCTTGTGAGCAGTTCTTC
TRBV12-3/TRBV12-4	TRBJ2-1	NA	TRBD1	CASRPRTGGGYNEQFF	TGTGCCAGCAGACCTAGGACAGGGGGCGGCTACAATGAGCAGTTCTTC
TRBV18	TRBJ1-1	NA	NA	CASSLSDGGGGGTEAFF	TGTGCCAGCTCACTTAGCGACGGCGGGGGCGGTGGCACTGAAGCTTTCTTT
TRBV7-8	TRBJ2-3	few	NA	CASSSSEGPTDTQYF	TGTGCCAGCAGCTCCTCGGAGGGCCCCACAGATACGCAGTATTTT
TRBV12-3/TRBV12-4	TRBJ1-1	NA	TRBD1	CASRMTGGTEAFF	TGTGCCAGCAGAATGACAGGGGGCACTGAAGCTTTCTTT
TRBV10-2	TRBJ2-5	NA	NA	CASSGQGKETQYF	TGCGCCAGCAGTGGTCAGGGTAAAGAGACCCAGTACTTC
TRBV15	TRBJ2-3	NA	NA	CATSRERRIDTQYF	TGTGCCACCAGCAGAGAGAGGAGGATAGATACGCAGTATTTT
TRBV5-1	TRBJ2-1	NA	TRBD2	CASSLAAGVGNEQFF	TGCGCCAGCAGCTTGGCCGCGGGAGTGGGAAATGAGCAGTTCTTC
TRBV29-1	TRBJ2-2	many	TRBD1	CSGATGFDTGELFF	TGCAGCGGAGCGACAGGGTTTGACACCGGGGAGCTGTTTTTT
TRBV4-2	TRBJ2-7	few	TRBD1	CASSADPGQRYEQYF	TGTGCCAGCAGCGCCGATCCGGGACAGCGTTACGAGCAGTACTTC
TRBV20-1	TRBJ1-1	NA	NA	CSSRGNTEAFF	TGCAGTTCCCGGGGGAACACTGAAGCTTTCTTT
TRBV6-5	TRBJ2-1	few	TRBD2	CASSYSWASGRNEQFF	TGTGCCAGCAGTTACTCGTGGGCTAGCGGGCGGAATGAGCAGTTCTTC
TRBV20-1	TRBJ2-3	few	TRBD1	CSARPRPGQGADTQYF	TGCAGTGCTAGGCCCAGACCGGGACAGGGGGCAGATACGCAGTATTTT
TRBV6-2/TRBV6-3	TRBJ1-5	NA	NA	CASTTLSVAGGHQPQHF	TGTGCCAGCACCACTCTGAGCGTAGCTGGAGGTCATCAGCCCCAGCATTTT
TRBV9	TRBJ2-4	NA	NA	CASSGVIIRGIQYF	TGTGCCAGCAGCGGCGTGATAATACGGGGCATTCAGTACTTC
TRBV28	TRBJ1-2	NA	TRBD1	CASSFLDRTQTNYGYTF	TGTGCCAGCAGTTTCTTGGACAGGACCCAAACGAACTATGGCTACACCTTC
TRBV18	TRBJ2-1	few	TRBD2	CASSSGLAGNYNEQFF	TGTGCCAGCTCATCCGGACTAGCGGGAAACTACAATGAGCAGTTCTTC
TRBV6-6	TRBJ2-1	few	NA	CASSPNVAAEQFF	TGTGCCAGCAGCCCTAATGTGGCCGCCGAGCAGTTCTTC
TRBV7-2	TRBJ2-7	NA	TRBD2	CASSLGLETYEQYF	TGTGCCAGCAGCCTGGGACTAGAGACCTACGAGCAGTACTTC
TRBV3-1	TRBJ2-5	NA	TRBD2	CASSQDLGLAAKETQYF	TGTGCCAGCAGCCAAGATTTGGGGCTAGCGGCCAAAGAGACCCAGTACTTC
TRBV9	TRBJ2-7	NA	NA	CASSSSVGVGRSEQYF	TGTGCCAGCAGCTCGTCGGTTGGGGTGGGACGGAGCGAGCAGTACTTC
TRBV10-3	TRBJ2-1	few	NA	CAISLASEQFF	TGTGCCATCAGCCTAGCTTCTGAGCAGTTCTTC
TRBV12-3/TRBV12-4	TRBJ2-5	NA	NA	CASTPGGSGETQYF	TGTGCCAGCACCCCTGGAGGTAGCGGAGAGACCCAGTACTTC
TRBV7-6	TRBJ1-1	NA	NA	CASSLDPQGLAFF	TGTGCCAGCAGCTTAGACCCACAGGGCTTGGCTTTCTTT
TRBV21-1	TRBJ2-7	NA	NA	CASSKGTKGKAPYEQYF	TGTGCCAGCAGCAAAGGGACCAAGGGAAAAGCCCCCTACGAGCAGTACTTC
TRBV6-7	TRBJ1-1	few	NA	CASSTTGGWTEAFF	TGTGCCAGCAGCACTACGGGGGGCTGGACTGAAGCTTTCTTT
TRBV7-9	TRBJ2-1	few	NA	CASSLGIGGYNEQFF	TGTGCCAGCAGCTTAGGGATCGGGGGATACAATGAGCAGTTCTTC
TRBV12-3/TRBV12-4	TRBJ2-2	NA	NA	CASSPPRTGRGELFF	TGTGCCAGCAGCCCCCCGAGAACCGGGCGTGGGGAGCTGTTTTTT
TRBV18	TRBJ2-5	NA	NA	CASSPRTAPEETQYF	TGTGCCAGCTCACCACGGACAGCTCCAGAAGAGACCCAGTACTTC
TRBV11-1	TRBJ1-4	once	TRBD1	CASSYQGAPEEKLFF	TGTGCCAGCAGCTACCAGGGGGCGCCGGAGGAAAAACTGTTTTTT
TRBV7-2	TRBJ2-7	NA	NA	CASSLGTFSYEQYF	TGTGCCAGCAGCTTAGGGACGTTCTCCTACGAGCAGTACTTC
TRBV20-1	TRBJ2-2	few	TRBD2	CSARDIRAGGGGELFF	TGCAGTGCTAGAGATATTCGGGCGGGAGGAGGCGGGGAGCTGTTTTTT
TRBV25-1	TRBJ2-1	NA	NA	CASSESDVYNEQFF	TGTGCCAGCAGTGAATCGGACGTATACAATGAGCAGTTCTTC